This entry lists 8 T cell receptor beta chains sequenced from one sample in a study of T cell changes during pregnancy in multiple sclerosis. Some clones are missing from TCRdb's copy, which holds only in-frame ones; the method was immunoSEQ multiplex PCR. The sample records approximately 100,000 clones, 85% to 95% being singletons. The source material was peripheral blood, sampled in the second trimester of pregnancy. The receptors originated from a female donor with multiple sclerosis, enrolled in a pregnancy study.

In nucleotides, the CDR3 is TGTGCCAGCTCACCAAAGGGGGCCTCTGGAAACACCATATATTTT. It encodes CASSPKGASGNTIYF. The chain employs TRBV18 and TRBJ1-3; TRBD1 matches 7 bases. Germline V gives CDR1 KGHSH, CDR2 LQKENI. This CDR3 has 15 residues. V shed 2 bases and J 0 bases; nucleotides not matched to a gene: 1.

The chain couples TRBV5-1 to TRBJ2-5; the match to TRBD2 covers 11 bases. Per germline, CDR1 SGHRS and CDR2 YFSETQ. Unmatched junction bases numbered 13, after V lost 4 bases and J lost 5 bases. This CDR3 has 17 residues. DNA for the CDR3: TGCGCCAGCAGCGAACCCCTAGCGGGAGGAGGGGAGGAGACCCAGTACTTC. This encodes CASSEPLAGGGEETQYF.

The chain links TRBV6-6 to TRBJ2-7, with 7 bases identical to TRBD2. The junction had 8 bases not matched to a gene; V was cut back by 6 bases and J by 0 bases. This CDR3 comprises 15 residues. Germline CDR1 reads MNHNY; CDR2 reads SVGAGI (reference sequence). Here the CDR3 reads CASSAGTTGSYEQYF. The CDR3 DNA sequence: TGTGCCAGCAGCGCCGGGACTACGGGCTCCTACGAGCAGTACTTC.

This chain joins TRBV9 and TRBJ2-6; D is perhaps TRBD1 (7 bases). The germline CDR1 and CDR2 sequences are SGDLS and YYNGEE. Trimming pared 4 bases from V and 2 bases from J, leaving 10 bases between. The CDR3 totals 15 residues. CDR3: CASSPRGAGANVLTF. DNA of the CDR3: TGTGCCAGCAGCCCCAGGGGGGCTGGGGCCAACGTCCTGACTTTC.

This clone was seen once. The rearrangement links TRBV13 to TRBJ2-1; D is uncertain. Between the trimmed V and J ends, which lost 8 bases and 0 bases, there was a span of 11 bases. CDR3 length equals 14 residues. The germline gives CDR1 PRHDT, CDR2 FYEKMQ (reference sequence). The CDR3 nucleotides are TGTGCCAGCGGAGAGCGTAGCTCCTACAATGAGCAGTTCTTC. Amino acid sequence: CASGERSSYNEQFF.

This clone came up a few times. The chain combines TRBV19 with TRBJ1-1; no definite D call. Germline V gene sequence: CDR1 LNHDA, CDR2 SQIVND (reference sequence). The germline V and J ends were trimmed by 3 bases and 3 bases, with 17 bases remaining between them. The CDR3 has 16 amino acids. The CDR3 DNA reads TGTGCCAGTAGTATCGATTTTGTCGCGAGCGACACTGAAGCTTTCTTT. Translation gives CASSIDFVASDTEAFF.

This chain joins TRBV29-1 and TRBJ2-1, with a possible D match to TRBD1 (6 bases). CDR3 length equals 13 residues. The germline V gene encodes CDR1 SQVTM and CDR2 ANQGSEA. Trimming removed 6 bases at V and 5 bases at J, with 14 bases between. The CDR3 DNA reads as TGCAGCGTGAGTGAGACAGGAAACAATGAGCAGTTCTTC. Translated: CSVSETGNNEQFF.

The rearrangement links TRBV27 to TRBJ2-1; TRBD2 matches at 14 bases. Trimming took 5 bases from V and 1 from J; bases not matched to a gene: 7. Germline CDR1 reads MNHEY; CDR2 reads SMNVEV (reference sequence). The CDR3 spans 18 residues. DNA of the CDR3: TGTGCCAGCAGTAAAATGGGGACTAGCGGGGGATCCTACAATGAGCAGTTCTTC. It codes for CASSKMGTSGGSYNEQFF.